This TCR beta chain comes out of a study of identical twins. A universal primer site was incorporated via template switching, and the cDNA contained unique molecular identifiers. TCRdb passed the 5' RACE reads through MiXCR, listing each CDR3 protein once. In the table there are 600,000 to 700,000 distinct CDR3 sequences, around 20% of which are singletons. Trimming cost V 3 bases and J 4 bases, with 8 bases left between them. The germline V gene encodes CDR1 SGDLS and CDR2 YYNGEE. This CDR3 spans 13 amino acids. A further study also used this sample, focusing on T cells expressing NK-cell markers. That work states: In a handful of donors, dominant clonotypes made up about 25-65% of CD3+CD56-NKG2C+ cells.

Sequencing used PBMCs. The receptor comes from a woman aged 18 to 35 in good health. The chain links TRBV9 to TRBJ1-3, with no clear D. This CDR3 reads CASSGSQGNTIYF. Written as DNA, the CDR3 is TGTGCCAGCAGCGGCAGCCAAGGAAACACCATATATTTT.